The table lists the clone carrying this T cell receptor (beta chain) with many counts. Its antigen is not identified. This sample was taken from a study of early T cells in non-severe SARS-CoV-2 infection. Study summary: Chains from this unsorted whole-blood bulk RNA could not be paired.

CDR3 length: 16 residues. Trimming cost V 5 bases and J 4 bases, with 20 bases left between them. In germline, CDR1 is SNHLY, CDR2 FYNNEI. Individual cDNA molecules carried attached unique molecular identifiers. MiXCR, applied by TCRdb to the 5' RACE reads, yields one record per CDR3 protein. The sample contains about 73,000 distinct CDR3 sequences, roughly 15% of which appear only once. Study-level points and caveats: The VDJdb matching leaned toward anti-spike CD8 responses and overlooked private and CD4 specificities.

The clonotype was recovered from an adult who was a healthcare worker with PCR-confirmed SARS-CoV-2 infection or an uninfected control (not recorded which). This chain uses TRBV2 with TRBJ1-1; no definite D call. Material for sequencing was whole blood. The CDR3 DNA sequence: TGTGCCAGCAGTTCCCGGCCGGATGGTGGTAGCACTGAAGCTTTCTTT. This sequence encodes CASSSRPDGGSTEAFF.